The present T cell receptor beta chain was sequenced within a study of spatial heterogeneity in lung cancer. This clonotype was seen only a few times. What it binds is not known. Trimming cost V 0 bases and J 10 bases, with 6 bases left between them. This CDR3 region has 12 residues. Germline V gene data show CDR1 as SGHAT and CDR2 as FQNNGV. One entry per CDR3 protein, called by TCRdb with MiXCR from the 5' RACE reads. The sample lists about 18,000 distinct CDR3 sequences; under 20% were seen once. Study results and caveats: Blood carried ubiquitous expanded tumor TCRs more at resection than follow-up.

Time point described: sample taken at primary tumor resection. No cell sorting; template was whole RNA from tumor, lung tissue or PBMC. Donation came from around 77 patients with untreated early-stage non-small cell lung cancer. The clonotype was recovered from a male donor with early-stage non-small cell lung cancer. The rearrangement joins TRBV11-2 to TRBJ1-4; D unclear. Sequencing was performed on PBMCs, taken at surgery. The CDR3 region has the DNA TGTGCCAGCAGCTTAGATTTCGGAAAACTGTTTTTT. Translation gives CASSLDFGKLFF.